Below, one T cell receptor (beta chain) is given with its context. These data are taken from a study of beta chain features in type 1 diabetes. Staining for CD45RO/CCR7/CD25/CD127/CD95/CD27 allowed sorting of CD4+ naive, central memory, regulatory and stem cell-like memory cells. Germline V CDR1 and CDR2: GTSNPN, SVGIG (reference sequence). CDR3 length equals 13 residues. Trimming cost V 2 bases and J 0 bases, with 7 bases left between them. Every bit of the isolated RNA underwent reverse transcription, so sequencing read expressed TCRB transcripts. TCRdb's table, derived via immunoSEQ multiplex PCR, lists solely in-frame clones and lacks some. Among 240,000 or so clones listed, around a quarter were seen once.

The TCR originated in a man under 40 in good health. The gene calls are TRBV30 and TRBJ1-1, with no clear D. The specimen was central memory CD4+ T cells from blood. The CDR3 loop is CAWSTGMNTEAFF. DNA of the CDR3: TGTGCCTGGAGTACGGGGATGAACACTGAAGCTTTCTTT.